This TCR beta chain derives from a study of T cell repertoires in cytomegalovirus infection. Broader study findings: CMV-specific TCR beta clonotypes restricted by HLA-C were the ones dominating the ex vivo response.

TCRdb used MiXCR to reprocess the reads, holding one entry per CDR3 protein. This sample has 250,000 to 300,000 distinct CDR3 sequences; 15% to 20% occur once, and the top ten carry roughly 45%. Per the germline V gene, CDR1 is ENHRY and CDR2 is SYGVKD. The CDR3 spans 15 residues. Germline trimming cut 2 bases from V and 3 bases from J; bases unmatched to any gene: 3. As regards this clonotype: Its antigen is as yet unknown.

The V gene is TRBV10-3, the J gene TRBJ2-7; 11 positions match TRBD2. The sample was CD8+ T cells from PBMCs. This receptor was obtained from a human donor in good health (CMV status not recorded). Some clones in this sample may be carry-over from other donors' samples. The CDR3 nucleotides read TGTGCCATCAGTGAGACTAGCGGGGGTGACTACGAGCAGTACTTC. Translating it yields CAISETSGGDYEQYF.